The 20 T cell receptor beta chains below all came from one sample that was sequenced in a study of cytomegalovirus exposure and HLA in healthy donors. Libraries were prepared by immunoSEQ multiplex PCR; TCRdb keeps only in-frame clonotypes and omits some of them. This repertoire shows about 150,000 clones, 70% to 90% found once; its top ten account for about 3.1%. The specimen sequenced was PBMCs. The receptor set was obtained from a woman in her late teens or twenties in good health and CMV-seropositive.

The chain carries TRBV10-1 and TRBJ2-1; no reliable D call. The CDR3 has 14 residues. Germline lookup yields CDR1 WNHNN and CDR2 SYGVQD (reference sequence). Trimming took 2 bases from V and 9 from J, leaving 14 bases between them. CDR3 coding DNA: TGCGCCAGCAGTGAGCTCACGAGCGTCGCTGAGCAGTTCTTC. Translated: CASSELTSVAEQFF.

The chain uses TRBV19 and TRBJ2-5; D possibly corresponds to TRBD1 (6 bases). Germline CDR1 and CDR2: LNHDA and SQIVND (reference sequence). The V and J ends lost 0 bases and 5 bases respectively, with 10 bases between them. CDR3 length: 14 amino acids. CDR3 coding DNA: TGTGCCAGTAGTATAGAGGGGGCCGGGGAGACCCAGTACTTC. Its protein is CASSIEGAGETQYF.

V is TRBV19 and J is TRBJ1-5; 7 nucleotides line up with TRBD1. The V and J ends lost 6 bases and 5 bases, in that order; junction bases with no gene match: 7. Germline CDR1 reads LNHDA; CDR2 reads SQIVND (reference sequence). The CDR3 loop spans 14 amino acids. CDR3 protein: CASSKQGQHQPQHF. The CDR3, as DNA: TGTGCCAGTAGCAAACAGGGACAGCATCAGCCCCAGCATTTT.

The rearrangement joins TRBV28 to TRBJ2-6; D unclear. V was shortened by 6 bases and J by 0 bases, with 15 bases between the two germline ends. The CDR3 is 17 amino acids. Per germline, CDR1 MDHEN and CDR2 SYDVKM. CDR3 nucleotides: TGTGCCAGCAGCGTACCCCGGCGGTCCTCTGGGGCCAACGTCCTGACTTTC. It translates to CASSVPRRSSGANVLTF.

The chain carries TRBV4-1 and TRBJ2-1; 10 nucleotides line up with TRBD2. CDR1 and CDR2 from the germline V gene are MGHRA and YSYEKL. The CDR3 has 17 residues. V was clipped by 4 bases and J by 8 bases; unmatched bases: 14. The CDR3: CASSLSSTSGWGDEQFF. The CDR3, as DNA: TGCGCCAGCAGCCTCTCCTCGACTAGCGGGTGGGGGGATGAGCAGTTCTTC.

The chain joins TRBV5-6 to TRBJ2-1; the match to TRBD2 covers 9 bases. With V trimmed by 4 bases and J by 4 bases, 6 bases remained unmatched. This CDR3 comprises 15 residues. Germline-derived CDR1 and CDR2 are SGHDT and YYEEEE. CDR3 region: CASSRLAVGYNEQFF. DNA for the CDR3: TGTGCCAGCAGCCGACTAGCGGTCGGGTACAATGAGCAGTTCTTC.

This clone was seen only a few times. This chain joins TRBV6-5 and TRBJ1-2; D might be TRBD1 (6 bases). The germline gives CDR1 MNHEY, CDR2 SVGAGI. The germline V and J ends were trimmed by 5 bases and 6 bases, with 16 bases remaining between them. This CDR3 region has 14 residues. As DNA, the CDR3 is TGTGCCAGCAGTCGGCTCACAGGGTCCCATGGCTACACCTTC. Translating gives CASSRLTGSHGYTF.

The chain employs TRBV2 and TRBJ1-5; 11 bases map to TRBD1. In germline, CDR1 is SNHLY, CDR2 FYNNEI. The CDR3 extends over 15 amino acids. J gave up 5 bases and V 6 bases, and 6 bases lay outside the gene matches. The CDR3 region has the DNA TGTGCCAGCAGGGACGGACAGGGGGCATATCAGCCCCAGCATTTT. It specifies CASRDGQGAYQPQHF.

This rearrangement joins TRBV9 to TRBJ2-7; D may be TRBD2 (5 bases). V was pared by 0 bases and J by 6 bases, with 16 bases between. The CDR3 spans 15 residues. The germline V gene encodes CDR1 SGDLS and CDR2 YYNGEE. The CDR3 here is CASSVERAPEGEQYF. In DNA form, the CDR3 reads TGTGCCAGCAGCGTAGAGCGTGCCCCAGAGGGCGAGCAGTACTTC.

The V and J genes are TRBV6-6 and TRBJ2-1, with 12 bases fitting TRBD2. CDR3 length equals 16 residues. With 4 bases clipped from V and 4 bases from J, the junction kept 5 bases outside the gene matches. Germline CDR1 MNHNY, CDR2 SVGAGI (reference sequence). This CDR3 is CASSFRTSGTYNEQFF. CDR3 coding DNA: TGTGCCAGCAGTTTTCGGACTAGCGGGACTTACAATGAGCAGTTCTTC.

The CDR3 sequence is CASSLMGRGRTEAFF. The CDR3 DNA follows: TGTGCCAGCAGCTTAATGGGCAGGGGGCGGACTGAAGCTTTCTTT. The chain combines TRBV7-3 with TRBJ1-1, with 8 bases lining up with TRBD1. CDR1 SGHTA and CDR2 FQGTGA come from the germline V gene. The V and J ends lost 1 base and 5 bases, in that order; junction bases with no gene match: 6. The CDR3 spans 15 residues.

This chain uses TRBV15 with TRBJ2-1; D is perhaps TRBD2 (7 bases). In germline, CDR1 is LNHNV, CDR2 YYDKDF (reference sequence). The CDR3 contains 19 residues. Trimming stripped 2 bases from V and 5 bases from J, with 25 bases between. The CDR3 spells CATSRKGGLQAHYHNEQFF. The CDR3 DNA sequence: TGTGCCACCAGCAGAAAGGGGGGGCTCCAGGCCCACTACCACAATGAGCAGTTCTTC.

The chain couples TRBV7-2 to TRBJ2-7; perhaps TRBD2 as D (6 bases). Trimming took off 1 base at V and 1 base at J, with 8 bases between the two ends. From germline, CDR1 is SGHTA and CDR2 FQGNSA. This CDR3 contains 14 residues. The CDR3 is CASSLEAGSYEQYF. CDR3 in DNA: TGTGCCAGCAGCTTAGAGGCGGGGTCCTACGAGCAGTACTTC. The full variable domain, with the rest looked up from reference TRBV7-2 and TRBJ2-7, is GAGVSQSPSNKVTEKGKDVELRCDPISGHTALYWYRQSLGQGLEFLIYFQGNSAPDKSGLPSDRFSAERTGGSVSTLTIQRTQQEDSAVYLCASSLEAGSYEQYFGPGTRLTVT.

The chain has TRBV6-4 and TRBJ2-1; weak D call: TRBD1 (5 bases). Germline CDR1 and CDR2: MRHNA and SNTAGT. The V end was cut by 4 bases, the J end by 7 bases, with 11 bases between. CDR3 length: 13 residues. The CDR3 here is CASSGQGGNEQFF. Written as DNA, the CDR3 is TGTGCCAGCAGTGGGCAGGGTGGGAATGAGCAGTTCTTC.

The V and J genes are TRBV5-6 and TRBJ2-2; D is perhaps TRBD2 (5 bases). The germline V gene encodes CDR1 SGHDT and CDR2 YYEEEE. CDR3 length equals 13 residues. The V end was cut by 2 bases, the J end by 7 bases, with 9 bases between. The CDR3 DNA sequence: TGTGCCAGCAGCTTATACCGGGACGGGGAGCTGTTTTTT. Its protein product is CASSLYRDGELFF.

This rearrangement joins TRBV7-3 to TRBJ2-6, with 7 bases identical to TRBD1. V dropped 5 bases and J dropped 11; count of bases not matched to a gene: 9. Germline CDR1 SGHTA, CDR2 FQGTGA. This CDR3 contains 14 residues. This CDR3 is CASSPGTVGYVLTF. The CDR3 region has the DNA TGTGCCAGCAGCCCCGGGACAGTGGGATACGTCCTGACTTTC.

A few counts support this clone. The V and J genes are TRBV7-2 and TRBJ1-2; unclear D gene. Germline V CDR1 and CDR2: SGHTA, FQGNSA. The CDR3 sequence is 13 residues long. V gave up 4 bases and J gave up 8 bases, with 14 bases separating them. CDR3 in amino acids: CASSSLGREGYTF. For the CDR3, the DNA is TGTGCCAGCAGCTCCCTCGGTCGCGAGGGCTACACCTTC.

DNA for the CDR3: TGCGCCAGCAGCTTGGGGCAGACTAGCACAGATACGCAGTATTTT. Its protein is CASSLGQTSTDTQYF. J is TRBJ2-3 and V is TRBV5-1, with no clear D. The germline V gene encodes CDR1 SGHRS and CDR2 YFSETQ. The CDR3 runs 15 residues. Trimming took off 0 bases at V and 0 bases at J, with 8 bases between the two ends.

The rearrangement links TRBV5-1 to TRBJ1-4, with 7 nucleotides matching TRBD1. The J segment lost 5 bases and the V segment lost 4 bases, leaving 8 bases of the junction unmatched. CDR3 length: 15 amino acids. Germline V lookup: CDR1 SGHRS, CDR2 YFSETQ. CDR3 nucleotides: TGCGCCAGCAGCCCTCGGGACAGCGAGAATGAAAAACTGTTTTTT. It is translated as CASSPRDSENEKLFF.

The chain is built from TRBV29-1 and TRBJ1-5; 8 nucleotides agree with TRBD1. The germline CDR1 and CDR2 sequences are SQVTM and ANQGSEA. J gave up 4 bases and V 6 bases, and 8 bases lay outside the gene matches. CDR3 length: 14 residues. CDR3 nucleotide sequence: TGCAGCGTCGGCGGGACAGGACAAAATCAGCCCCAGCATTTT. Protein sequence: CSVGGTGQNQPQHF.